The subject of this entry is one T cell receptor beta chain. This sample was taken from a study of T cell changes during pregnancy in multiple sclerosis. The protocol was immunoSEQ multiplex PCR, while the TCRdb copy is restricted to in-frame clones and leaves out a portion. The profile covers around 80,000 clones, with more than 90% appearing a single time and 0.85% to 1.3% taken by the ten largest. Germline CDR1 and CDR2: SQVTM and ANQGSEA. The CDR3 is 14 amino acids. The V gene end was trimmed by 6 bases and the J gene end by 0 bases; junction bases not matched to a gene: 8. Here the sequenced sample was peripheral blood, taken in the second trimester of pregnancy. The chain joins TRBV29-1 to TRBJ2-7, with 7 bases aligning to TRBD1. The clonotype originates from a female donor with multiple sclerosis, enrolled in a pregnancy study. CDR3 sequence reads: CSVAGTAFSYEQYF. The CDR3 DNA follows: TGCAGCGTAGCTGGGACAGCCTTCTCCTACGAGCAGTACTTC.